This TCR beta chain emerged from a study of control samples from healthy donors and cancer patients. V trimming: 0 bases; J trimming: 10 bases; junction bases outside the gene matches: 10. CDR1 SGHTA and CDR2 FQGNSA come from the germline V gene. The CDR3 is 17 residues long. Here immunoSEQ multiplex PCR was the method, and the copy in TCRdb shows in-frame clones only, minus some. Here the sample spans 15,000 to 20,000 clones, approximately 88% being singletons. The gene calls are TRBV7-2 and TRBJ1-4; TRBD1 agrees at 11 bases. Sequencing used PBMCs. The TCR comes from a man in his fifties or sixties with head and neck cancer. CDR3 residues: CASSLAPSSGTGGKLFF. The CDR3 coding sequence is TGTGCCAGCAGCTTAGCACCTTCTTCCGGGACAGGGGGAAAACTGTTTTTT.